A single T cell receptor (beta chain) is shown here with its context. Its antigen is not identified. The ends were cut back, 0 bases at V and 2 bases at J, with 26 bases in the middle. The V gene's germline CDR1 is MNHNS and CDR2 SASEGT. There are 20 residues in the CDR3. The table came from immunoSEQ multiplex PCR; TCRdb's copy has only in-frame clones and leaves some out. The top ten clones hold 4.5% to 5.5% of a sample with roughly 92,000 clones, approximately 80% of them seen once. Sampled blood was obtained at baseline, cycle 4 day 1, and cycle 7 day 1. The sample originates from a study of OX40 agonist ivuxolimab in advanced cancers. Study overall: With ivuxolimab, an agonistic anti-OX40 (CD134) antibody, patients were treated. Findings of the study overall: Expanded clones were, on average, more numerous in CD8+ T cells than in CD4+. Low normalized T-cell clonal expansion also characterized some of the nonresponders.

This TCR was sampled from an adult with an advanced solid tumor such as melanoma, head and neck, liver or kidney cancer. Sample: CD4+ or CD8+ T cells sorted from blood, taken in a trial of the OX40 agonist ivuxolimab. This chain uses TRBV6-1 with TRBJ2-7; perhaps TRBD1 as D (5 bases). Written as DNA, the CDR3 is TGTGCCAGCAGTGAAGCCCAAAGGGGCCTGTTTGGCCGCAGGCCCTACGAGCAGTACTTC. Its translation: CASSEAQRGLFGRRPYEQYF.